This passage covers 28 T cell receptor beta chains from one sample sequenced in a study of graft-versus-host responses after intestinal transplantation. Antigens for these TCRs are unknown. The method was immunoSEQ multiplex PCR; TCRdb's version includes in-frame clones alone and lacks a portion of them. The data contain tens of thousands of clones, approximately 94% of them seen just once; the ten biggest clones take up 0.15% to 0.2%. The specimen comprised unstimulated CD4+ T cells sorted from spleen or lymph node cells, sampled before transplant. The receptors come from a human donor who was the organ donor for an intestinal transplant.

V and J are TRBV5-1 and TRBJ2-5, with TRBD2 matching over 7 bases. The CDR3 loop spans 15 amino acids. V was pared by 0 bases and J by 5 bases, with 7 bases of the junction left unmatched. CDR1 and CDR2 from the germline V gene are SGHRS and YFSETQ. The CDR3 loop reads CASSLGLASLETQYF. CDR3 nucleotides: TGCGCCAGCAGCTTGGGACTAGCTTCCTTGGAGACCCAGTACTTC.

The V gene is TRBV2, the J gene TRBJ1-6, with TRBD1 identical over 7 bases. Germline loops: CDR1 SNHLY, CDR2 FYNNEI. CDR3 length: 15 residues. Trimming removed 5 bases from V and 3 bases from J; junction bases left unmatched: 4. The CDR3 region has the DNA TGTGCCAGCAGTACTAGGACAGGCTATAATTCACCCCTCCACTTT. Its translation is CASSTRTGYNSPLHF.

The chain couples TRBV6-6 to TRBJ2-1, with a tentative D call TRBD1 (5 bases). V lost 6 bases, J lost 8 bases, and 14 bases lay in between. CDR3 length: 13 amino acids. CDR1 is MNHNY and CDR2 is SVGAGI in the germline V gene (reference sequence). CDR3 DNA: TGTGCCAGCAGCGCCCAGGGTGGCGATGAGCAGTTCTTC. Amino acid sequence: CASSAQGGDEQFF.

This clone has a handful of counts. The chain carries TRBV28 and TRBJ2-1; 8 bases are shared with TRBD2. J gave up 9 bases and V 2 bases, and 9 bases lay outside the gene matches. Per germline, CDR1 MDHEN and CDR2 SYDVKM. The CDR3 contains 15 residues. The CDR3 loop is CASSLRLRGGGEQFF. The CDR3 nucleotides are TGTGCCAGCAGTTTAAGGCTCCGGGGGGGCGGTGAGCAGTTCTTC.

This clone appeared a single time. V is TRBV28 and J is TRBJ1-2; perhaps TRBD1 as D (6 bases). Germline CDR1 is MDHEN and CDR2 is SYDVKM. V lost 3 bases, J lost 4 bases, and 9 bases lay in between. This CDR3 spans 13 amino acids. The CDR3 sequence: CASSFGQIYGYTF. DNA of the CDR3: TGTGCCAGCAGTTTTGGACAGATCTATGGCTACACCTTC.

DNA for the CDR3: TGTGCCAGCAGCTCCCTGAGTGCGGGTAACACTGAAGCTTTCTTT. This gives the protein CASSSLSAGNTEAFF. The V and J genes are TRBV9 and TRBJ1-1; no clear D gene. Per the germline V gene, CDR1 is SGDLS and CDR2 is YYNGEE. The CDR3 covers 15 residues. Trimming pared 4 bases from V and 2 bases from J, leaving 15 bases between.

The rearrangement joins TRBV29-1 to TRBJ2-1; 8 positions match TRBD1. V was pared by 2 bases and J by 3 bases, with 9 bases of the junction left unmatched. The CDR3 has 16 residues. Germline assignment: CDR1 SQVTM and CDR2 ANQGSEA. CDR3 in DNA: TGCAGCGTTGAACGTCTCGGGACAGGCTACTACAATGAGCAGTTCTTC. This sequence encodes CSVERLGTGYYNEQFF.

The V gene is TRBV6-5, the J gene TRBJ2-2, with D tentatively TRBD1 (5 bases). The CDR3 has 11 residues. CDR1 MNHEY and CDR2 SVGAGI come from the germline V gene. The CDR3 spells CDFRETGELFF. In nucleotides, the CDR3 is TGTGACTTCAGGGAAACCGGGGAGCTGTTTTTT.

V and J are TRBV25-1 and TRBJ2-2, with D uncertain. The CDR3 sequence is 12 residues long. V dropped 2 bases and J dropped 5 bases, with 3 bases sitting between them. Germline V gene data show CDR1 as MGHDK and CDR2 as SYGVNS. CDR3 sequence: CASSERTGELFF. For the CDR3, the DNA is TGTGCCAGCAGTGAAAGAACCGGGGAGCTGTTTTTT.

J is TRBJ1-3 and V is TRBV10-3; TRBD1 agrees at 10 bases. Germline assignment: CDR1 ENHRY and CDR2 SYGVKD. The junction had 12 bases not matched to a gene; V was cut back by 6 bases and J by 1 base. The CDR3 runs 18 residues. Here the CDR3 reads CAIRAGQGLTSSGNTIYF. CDR3 in DNA: TGTGCCATCAGAGCGGGACAGGGGCTCACTTCATCTGGAAACACCATATATTTT.

The rearrangement links TRBV4-3 to TRBJ1-2; 8 positions agree with TRBD1. The V gene's germline CDR1 is LGHNA and CDR2 YSLEER. This CDR3 is 17 amino acids long. The ends lost 1 base at V and 4 bases at J; junction bases unmatched: 11. CDR3 protein: CASSQGKTGAALYGYTF. The CDR3 coding sequence is TGCGCCAGCAGCCAAGGAAAGACAGGGGCCGCACTCTATGGCTACACCTTC.

The chain joins TRBV5-1 to TRBJ2-7; D call uncertain. The germline V gene has CDR1 SGHRS and CDR2 YFSETQ. This CDR3 comprises 13 residues. V dropped 4 bases and J dropped 4 bases, with 12 bases sitting between them. This chain's CDR3 is CASSDRTNYEQYF. CDR3 nucleotides: TGCGCCAGCAGCGACCGGACGAATTACGAGCAGTACTTC.

The chain links TRBV7-2 to TRBJ2-2; D remains unclear. V lost 3 bases to trimming and J lost 0 bases, with 8 bases between them. CDR1 is SGHTA and CDR2 is FQGNSA in the germline V gene. This CDR3 comprises 15 residues. The CDR3 nucleotides read TGTGCCAGCAGCTTCACTCGAACGAACACCGGGGAGCTGTTTTTT. This codes for CASSFTRTNTGELFF.

Written as DNA, the CDR3 is TGTGCCAGCAGCTTAGACGGGGTGGGGGCTGAAGCTTTCTTT. This translates into CASSLDGVGAEAFF. The V gene is TRBV7-9, the J gene TRBJ1-1, with D possibly TRBD1 on 5 matching bases. The CDR3 has 14 amino acids. V shed 1 base and J shed 6 bases, with 12 bases lying between them. Per germline, CDR1 SEHNR and CDR2 FQNEAQ (reference sequence).

This chain links TRBV15 with TRBJ1-2; TRBD1 agrees at 7 bases. The CDR3 has 16 amino acids. Germline V gene sequence: CDR1 LNHNV, CDR2 YYDKDF (reference sequence). The J segment lost 4 bases and the V segment lost 0 bases, leaving 8 bases of the junction unmatched. The CDR3 protein is CATSREGVGGGYGYTF. CDR3 bases: TGTGCCACCAGCAGAGAGGGGGTAGGGGGCGGCTATGGCTACACCTTC.

This chain joins TRBV5-5 and TRBJ1-1, with TRBD1 as a possible D gene (5 bases). Germline V gene lookup returns CDR1 SGHKS and CDR2 YYEKEE (reference sequence). The CDR3 consists of 15 residues. Trimming cost V 5 bases and J 4 bases, with 18 bases left between them. CDR3 residues: CASRGKGLRGTEAFF. The CDR3 DNA follows: TGTGCCAGCAGAGGAAAGGGGCTGAGGGGCACTGAAGCTTTCTTT.

Regarding this clone: The identical CDR3 is also encoded by other nucleotide sequences in the sample. The V call is TRBV7-6, the J call TRBJ2-3; TRBD2 matches at 8 bases. Germline trimming cut 1 base from V and 3 bases from J; bases unmatched to any gene: 6. In germline, CDR1 is SGHVS, CDR2 FNYEAQ. This CDR3 is built from 16 residues. The CDR3 region is CASSLVVSGGTDTQYF. CDR3 in DNA: TGTGCCAGCAGCTTAGTCGTGAGCGGGGGTACAGATACGCAGTATTTT. The variable domain in full, with the rest retrieved from reference TRBV7-6 and TRBJ2-3, is GAGVSQSPRYKVTKRGQDVALRCDPISGHVSLYWYRQALGQGPEFLTYFNYEAQQDKSGLPNDRFSAERPEGSISTLTIQRTEQRDSAMYRCASSLVVSGGTDTQYFGPGTRLTVL.

Turning to this clone: The conserved closing phenylalanine or tryptophan is absent in this CDR3, likely reflecting a read error. The DNA is left out, because the CDR3 cannot be placed on it with certainty; the CDR3 is given as TCRdb lists it. Here the CDR3 reads CASSVGRVS. V is TRBV9 and J is TRBJ2-3; the D call TRBD2 from the table was never checked on the DNA. Germline assignment: CDR1 SGDLS and CDR2 YYNGEE. The CDR3 numbers 9 amino acids, ends counted.

This clone was seen only once. This chain uses TRBV30 with TRBJ1-1; 9 bases map to TRBD1. With 5 bases clipped from V and 2 bases from J, the junction kept 3 bases outside the gene matches. The germline CDR1 and CDR2 sequences are GTSNPN and SVGIG (reference sequence). The CDR3 extends over 13 amino acids. In DNA form, the CDR3 reads TGTGCCTGGGCGGGACAGGGTAACACTGAAGCTTTCTTT. This encodes CAWAGQGNTEAFF.

V and J are TRBV7-6 and TRBJ2-7; D perhaps matches TRBD1 (6 bases). V lost 5 bases and J lost 4, with 21 bases in between. CDR1 is SGHVS, CDR2 FNYEAQ, per germline. The CDR3 extends over 16 amino acids. The CDR3 sequence: CASSGGQYEPKYEQYF. In DNA, the CDR3 is TGTGCCAGCAGCGGAGGACAGTATGAGCCTAAATACGAGCAGTACTTC.

This sequence joins TRBV5-4 and TRBJ2-7, with TRBD1 matching 7 bases. V lost 5 bases to trimming and J lost 2 bases; unmatched junction nucleotides: 7. The CDR3 runs to 14 residues. In germline, CDR1 is SGHNT, CDR2 YYREEE (reference sequence). CDR3 sequence (DNA): TGTGCCAGCAGGCCCCGGGACAGTACCTACGAGCAGTACTTC. It encodes CASRPRDSTYEQYF.

V and J are TRBV29-1 and TRBJ1-2; a possible D gene is TRBD1 (6 bases). The CDR3 runs to 15 residues. V dropped 6 bases and J dropped 4 bases, with 21 bases sitting between them. CDR1 and CDR2 from the germline V gene are SQVTM and ANQGSEA. The CDR3 here is CSVRPGTPRSYGYTF. The DNA of the CDR3 is TGCAGCGTAAGGCCCGGGACACCGCGGTCCTATGGCTACACCTTC.

This sequence joins TRBV5-1 and TRBJ1-2; possibly TRBD1 for D (6 bases). Germline V gives CDR1 SGHRS, CDR2 YFSETQ. Between the trimmed V and J ends, which lost 5 bases and 8 bases, there was a span of 19 bases. The CDR3 totals 14 residues. The CDR3 region is CASSHPGALEGYTF. Here the CDR3 DNA reads TGCGCCAGCAGTCATCCAGGGGCCCTTGAGGGCTACACCTTC.

V is TRBV7-2 and J is TRBJ2-4; TRBD1 is a possible D gene (6 bases). V lost 1 base and J lost 13, with 14 bases in between. Germline loops: CDR1 SGHTA, CDR2 FQGNSA. The CDR3 loop spans 13 amino acids. CDR3 nucleotides: TGTGCCAGCAGCTTAGGGGTGACAGGCCTACAGTACTTC. It is translated as CASSLGVTGLQYF.

This chain connects TRBV6-1 to TRBJ2-5; perhaps TRBD1 as D (7 bases). CDR1 is MNHNS, CDR2 SASEGT, per germline. The CDR3 consists of 13 residues. V lost 6 bases and J lost 5, with 13 bases in between. For the CDR3, the DNA is TGTGCCAGCAGGGAGACAGGGAGGGAGACCCAGTACTTC. Translated, it gives CASRETGRETQYF.

The genes are TRBV27 and TRBJ1-1; 7 bases fit TRBD1. Germline-derived CDR1 and CDR2 are MNHEY and SMNVEV (reference sequence). V was clipped by 2 bases and J by 8 bases; unmatched bases: 5. The CDR3 covers 13 residues. Here the CDR3 DNA reads TGTGCCAGCAGTTTAACAGGGGAGGGGGAAGCTTTCTTT. Protein sequence: CASSLTGEGEAFF.

The chain uses TRBV7-9 and TRBJ1-1; 7 bases match TRBD1. This CDR3 is 14 amino acids long. V dropped 2 bases and J dropped 11; count of bases not matched to a gene: 11. Germline V gene data show CDR1 as SEHNR and CDR2 as FQNEAQ (reference sequence). The CDR3 region has the DNA TGTGCCAGCAGCTTAAATCAGGGGGTAGTTGTTGCTTTCTTT. It codes for CASSLNQGVVVAFF.

The genes are TRBV5-4 and TRBJ2-1; D gene unclear. Deletions cut 1 base from V and 6 bases from J, with 14 bases between. This CDR3 is 15 amino acids long. CDR1 and CDR2 from the germline V gene are SGHNT and YYREEE (reference sequence). The CDR3 DNA reads TGTGCCAGCAGCTTGCCCCCCGGCGATTCCAATGAGCAGTTCTTC. Translating gives CASSLPPGDSNEQFF.